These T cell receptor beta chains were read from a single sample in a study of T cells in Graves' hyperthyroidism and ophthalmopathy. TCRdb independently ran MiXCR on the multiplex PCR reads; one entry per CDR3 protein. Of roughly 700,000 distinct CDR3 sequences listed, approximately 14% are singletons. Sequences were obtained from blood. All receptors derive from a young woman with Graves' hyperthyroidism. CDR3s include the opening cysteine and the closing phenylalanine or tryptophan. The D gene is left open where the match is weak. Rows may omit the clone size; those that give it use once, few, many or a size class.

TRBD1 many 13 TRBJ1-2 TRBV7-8 CASSFRGFDGYTF TGTGCCAGCAGCTTCAGGGGGTTTGATGGCTACACCTTC
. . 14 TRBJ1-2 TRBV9 CASRGPEPTYGYTF TGTGCCAGCAGAGGGCCAGAACCAACCTATGGCTACACCTTC
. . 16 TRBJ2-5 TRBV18 CASSPRNRDVRETQYF TGTGCCAGCTCACCACGGAACAGGGATGTCCGAGAGACCCAGTACTTC
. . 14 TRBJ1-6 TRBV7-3 CASSSTGTNSPLHF TGTGCCAGCAGCTCGACCGGAACTAATTCACCCCTCCACTTT
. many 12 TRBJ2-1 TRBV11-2 CASSSTLNEQFF TGTGCCAGCAGCTCCACTCTAAATGAGCAGTTCTTC
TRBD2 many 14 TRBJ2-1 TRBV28 CASSPGGANNEQFF TGTGCCAGCAGCCCGGGGGGGGCCAACAATGAGCAGTTCTTC
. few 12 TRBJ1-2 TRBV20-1 CSAGGPNYGYTF TGCAGTGCTGGCGGGCCCAACTATGGCTACACCTTC
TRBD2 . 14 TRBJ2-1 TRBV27 CASSSGSPYNEQFF TGTGCCAGCAGTAGCGGGAGTCCCTACAATGAGCAGTTCTTC
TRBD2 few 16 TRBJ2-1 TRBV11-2 CASSLRTSREGNEQFF TGTGCCAGCAGCCTCCGGACTAGCCGGGAGGGAAATGAGCAGTTCTTC
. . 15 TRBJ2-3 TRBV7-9 CASSYFSGAGDTQYF TGTGCCAGCAGCTACTTCTCGGGGGCGGGAGATACGCAGTATTTT
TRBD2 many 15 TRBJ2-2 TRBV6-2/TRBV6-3 CASSGLVLNTGELFF TGTGCCAGTAGCGGACTAGTGCTGAACACCGGGGAGCTGTTTTTT
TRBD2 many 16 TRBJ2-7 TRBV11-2 CASSNLQSGRHYEQYF TGTGCCAGCAGTAACCTTCAGAGCGGGAGGCACTACGAGCAGTACTTC
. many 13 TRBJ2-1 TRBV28 CASSLPGLKEQFF TGTGCCAGCAGTTTACCCGGGCTAAAAGAGCAGTTCTTC
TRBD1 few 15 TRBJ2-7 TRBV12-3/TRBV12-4 CASSLRDRGFGEQYF TGTGCCAGCAGTTTAAGGGACAGGGGTTTCGGCGAGCAGTACTTC
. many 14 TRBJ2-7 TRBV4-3 CASSQARLATEQYF TGCGCCAGCAGCCAAGCAAGGCTAGCAACCGAGCAGTACTTC
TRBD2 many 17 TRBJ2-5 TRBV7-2 CASSSSGTSGRGETQYF TGTGCCAGCAGCTCCTCTGGGACTAGCGGGAGAGGGGAGACCCAGTACTTC
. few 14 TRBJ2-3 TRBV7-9 CASTYLGGTNTQYF TGTGCCAGCACCTATTTGGGAGGTACGAATACGCAGTATTTT
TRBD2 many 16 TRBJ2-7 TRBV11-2 CASSSRLAGGRDEQYF TGTGCCAGCAGCTCGAGACTAGCGGGAGGGAGAGACGAGCAGTACTTC
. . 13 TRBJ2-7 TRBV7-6 CASSFTTAYEQYF TGTGCCAGCAGCTTTACGACGGCCTACGAGCAGTACTTC
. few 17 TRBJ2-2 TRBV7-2 CASSLAPRERNTGELFF TGTGCCAGCAGCTTAGCGCCCAGGGAGCGTAACACCGGGGAGCTGTTTTTT
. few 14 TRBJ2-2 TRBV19 CASSNGAGTGELFF TGTGCCAGTAGTAACGGCGCGGGCACCGGGGAGCTGTTTTTT
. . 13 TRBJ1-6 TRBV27 CASSFGRTSPLHF TGTGCCAGCAGTTTTGGGAGGACTTCACCCCTCCACTTT
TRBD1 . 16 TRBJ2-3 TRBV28 CASSPGTGSPTDTQYF TGTGCCAGCAGCCCCGGGACAGGGAGCCCCACAGATACGCAGTATTTT
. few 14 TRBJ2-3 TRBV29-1 CSVVRRESTDTQYF TGCAGCGTTGTGCGGCGGGAAAGCACAGATACGCAGTATTTT
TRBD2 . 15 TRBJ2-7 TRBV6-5 CASSYSGGTSYEQYF TGTGCCAGCAGTTACTCGGGAGGGACCTCCTACGAGCAGTACTTC
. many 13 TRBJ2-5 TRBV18 CASSPPTWETQYF TGTGCCAGCTCACCACCGACGTGGGAGACCCAGTACTTC
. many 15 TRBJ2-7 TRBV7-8 CASSLNQLQAYEQYF TGTGCCAGCAGCTTGAATCAGTTACAGGCGTACGAGCAGTACTTC
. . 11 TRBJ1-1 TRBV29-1 CSVGMNTEAFF TGCAGCGTTGGAATGAACACTGAAGCTTTCTTT
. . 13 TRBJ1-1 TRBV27 CAGSYTLNTEAFF TGTGCCGGCAGTTATACCCTGAACACTGAAGCTTTCTTT
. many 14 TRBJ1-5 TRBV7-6 CASSPSGGNQPQHF TGTGCCAGCAGCCCGTCAGGCGGAAATCAGCCCCAGCATTTT
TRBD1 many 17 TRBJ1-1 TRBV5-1 CASSMRTGRSDNTEAFF TGCGCCAGCAGCATGCGGACAGGGAGGTCGGATAACACTGAAGCTTTCTTT
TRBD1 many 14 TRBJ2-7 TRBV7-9 CASGGTGRIHEQYF TGTGCCAGCGGCGGGACAGGGCGGATCCACGAGCAGTACTTC
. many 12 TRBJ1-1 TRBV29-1 CSVFAEGTEAFF TGCAGCGTTTTTGCTGAGGGAACTGAAGCTTTCTTT
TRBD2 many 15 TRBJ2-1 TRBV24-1 CATSLAGGGNNEQFF TGTGCCACCAGTCTAGCGGGAGGGGGTAACAATGAGCAGTTCTTC
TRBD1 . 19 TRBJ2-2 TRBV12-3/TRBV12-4 CASSSYSAPGQGPTGELFF TGTGCCAGCAGTTCCTACTCCGCTCCGGGACAGGGGCCAACCGGGGAGCTGTTTTTT
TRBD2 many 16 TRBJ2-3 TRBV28 CASSSSELAGLDTQYF TGTGCCAGCAGTTCATCGGAACTAGCGGGATTAGATACGCAGTATTTT
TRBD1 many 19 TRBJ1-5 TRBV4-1 CASSHLPGQGRYSNQPQHF TGCGCCAGCAGCCACCTACCGGGACAGGGGAGATATAGCAATCAGCCCCAGCATTTT